The clone carrying this T cell receptor beta chain was detected many times. Its target is unknown. Each CDR3 protein gets one entry after TCRdb re-called the RT-PCR reads with MiXCR. The data contain hundreds of thousands of distinct CDR3 sequences, approximately 18% of them seen just once; the ten biggest clones take up approximately 11%. The data belong to a study of response to subunit inactivated influenza vaccine. The J segment lost 8 bases and the V segment lost 1 base, leaving 3 bases of the junction unmatched. Germline CDR1 and CDR2: SGHRS and YFSETQ. There are 14 residues in the CDR3. Overall study results and limits: Authors suggested each seasonal flu vaccination may recruit only limited numbers of new T cells.

The receptor's source is a man aged 50 to 59 who received an inactivated influenza vaccine. Sequenced material: PBMCs from blood, taken about 5 days after vaccination. The V call is TRBV5-1, the J call TRBJ2-1; TRBD2 agrees at 10 bases. CDR3 region: CASSLTSGVDEQFF. CDR3 coding DNA: TGCGCCAGCAGCTTGACTAGCGGGGTCGATGAGCAGTTCTTC.